Listed below are T cell receptor beta chains from one sample, sequenced in a study of Ad26.COV2.S vaccination and SARS-CoV-2 variants. Assay used: immunoSEQ multiplex PCR; TCRdb lists only in-frame clones, some missing. The profile shows over 110,000 clones, 86% of them singletons. Material: peripheral blood, obtained after recovery from COVID-19. These receptors were collected from a human donor who had recovered from COVID-19. Both conserved end residues are part of each CDR3. D genes are given only for firm matches. The size of a clone is reported for some rows only, either as once, few or many, or as a class for expanded clones.

v_gene: TRBV14; j_gene: TRBJ1-1; abundance: -; d_gene: -; CDR3aa: CASSQENGYTEAFF; CDR3nt: TGTGCCAGCAGCCAAGAGAACGGTTACACTGAAGCTTTCTTT
v_gene: TRBV4-1; j_gene: TRBJ2-2; abundance: -; d_gene: TRBD1; CDR3aa: CASSQGDRATGELFF; CDR3nt: TGCGCCAGCAGCCAGGGCGACAGGGCGACCGGGGAGCTGTTTTTT
v_gene: TRBV5-4; j_gene: TRBJ2-1; abundance: -; d_gene: -; CDR3aa: CASSFQSGAYNEQFF; CDR3nt: TGTGCCAGCAGCTTCCAATCCGGGGCCTACAATGAGCAGTTCTTC
v_gene: TRBV9; j_gene: TRBJ2-2; abundance: -; d_gene: TRBD2; CDR3aa: CASSVVPAGVPGELFF; CDR3nt: TGTGCCAGCAGCGTAGTCCCAGCGGGGGTCCCCGGGGAGCTGTTTTTT
v_gene: TRBV30; j_gene: TRBJ1-1; abundance: -; d_gene: -; CDR3aa: CAWTKWGGDTEAFF; CDR3nt: TGTGCCTGGACAAAATGGGGGGGGGACACTGAAGCTTTCTTT
v_gene: TRBV7-8; j_gene: TRBJ1-1; abundance: -; d_gene: -; CDR3aa: CASSLGGGSTEAFF; CDR3nt: TGTGCCAGCAGCTTAGGGGGGGGGAGCACTGAAGCTTTCTTT
v_gene: TRBV7-9; j_gene: TRBJ1-3; abundance: -; d_gene: -; CDR3aa: CASSPPAVTSIITGNTIYF; CDR3nt: TGTGCCAGCAGCCCCCCGGCAGTGACATCCATAATAACTGGAAACACCATATATTTT
v_gene: TRBV28; j_gene: TRBJ1-5; abundance: once; d_gene: -; CDR3aa: CASSLARVNQPQHF; CDR3nt: TGTGCCAGCAGTTTAGCCAGGGTCAATCAGCCCCAGCATTTT
v_gene: TRBV5-1; j_gene: TRBJ2-7; abundance: -; d_gene: TRBD2; CDR3aa: CASSYERGGTPEQYF; CDR3nt: TGCGCCAGCAGCTATGAGCGGGGGGGCACCCCTGAGCAGTACTTC
v_gene: TRBV21-1; j_gene: TRBJ1-2; abundance: -; d_gene: -; CDR3aa: CASSKEQGIGYGYTF; CDR3nt: TGTGCCAGCAGCAAAGAGCAGGGAATAGGCTATGGCTACACCTTC
v_gene: TRBV4-3; j_gene: TRBJ2-7; abundance: -; d_gene: TRBD1; CDR3aa: CASSQDRTGNYEQYF; CDR3nt: TGCGCCAGCAGCCAAGACAGGACAGGGAACTACGAGCAGTACTTC
v_gene: TRBV7-2; j_gene: TRBJ1-2; abundance: -; d_gene: -; CDR3aa: CASSLSGQGGGYTF; CDR3nt: TGTGCCAGCAGCCTGAGCGGGCAAGGAGGTGGCTACACCTTC
v_gene: TRBV20-1; j_gene: TRBJ2-1; abundance: -; d_gene: -; CDR3aa: CSASDLINNEQFF; CDR3nt: TGCAGTGCTAGTGACTTAATCAACAATGAGCAGTTCTTC
v_gene: TRBV7-2; j_gene: TRBJ1-6; abundance: -; d_gene: -; CDR3aa: CASSLLGSPLHF; CDR3nt: TGTGCCAGCAGCTTACTTGGGTCACCCCTCCACTTT
v_gene: TRBV29-1; j_gene: TRBJ2-2; abundance: -; d_gene: -; CDR3aa: CSVRSPGLAGELFF; CDR3nt: TGCAGCGTTCGGTCACCTGGACTGGCCGGGGAGCTGTTTTTT
v_gene: TRBV19; j_gene: TRBJ1-5; abundance: -; d_gene: -; CDR3aa: CASSTESDSLFYSNQPQHF; CDR3nt: TGTGCCAGTTCTACTGAGTCCGACAGCCTCTTCTATAGCAATCAGCCCCAGCATTTT
v_gene: TRBV6-1; j_gene: TRBJ1-2; abundance: few; d_gene: TRBD1; CDR3aa: CASSSDRTNYGYTF; CDR3nt: TGTGCCAGCAGCTCGGACAGGACCAACTATGGCTACACCTTC
v_gene: TRBV12-5; j_gene: TRBJ1-2; abundance: -; d_gene: -; CDR3aa: CASGLVATESILYGYTF; CDR3nt: TGTGCTAGTGGTTTGGTTGCCACAGAATCAATCCTCTATGGCTACACCTTC
v_gene: TRBV25-1; j_gene: TRBJ1-5; abundance: -; d_gene: -; CDR3aa: CASSVQGQPQHF; CDR3nt: TGTGCCAGCAGTGTGCAAGGGCAGCCCCAGCATTTT
v_gene: TRBV12-3/TRBV12-4; j_gene: TRBJ1-5; abundance: few; d_gene: -; CDR3aa: CASSFGRQPQHF; CDR3nt: TGTGCCAGCAGTTTTGGGCGTCAGCCCCAGCATTTT
v_gene: TRBV30; j_gene: TRBJ1-6; abundance: -; d_gene: TRBD1; CDR3aa: CAWSAGQGNSPLHF; CDR3nt: TGTGCCTGGAGTGCGGGACAGGGAAATTCACCCCTCCACTTT
v_gene: TRBV3-1/TRBV3-2; j_gene: TRBJ2-3; abundance: -; d_gene: TRBD2; CDR3aa: CASSPRLATSTDTQYF; CDR3nt: TGTGCCAGCAGCCCCCGACTAGCGACTAGCACAGATACGCAGTATTTT
v_gene: TRBV7-6; j_gene: TRBJ2-3; abundance: -; d_gene: TRBD2; CDR3aa: CASTPGLAGVGDTQYF; CDR3nt: TGTGCCAGCACCCCGGGACTAGCGGGGGTGGGAGATACGCAGTATTTT
v_gene: TRBV15; j_gene: TRBJ1-2; abundance: -; d_gene: -; CDR3aa: CATSRDRRPEGYTF; CDR3nt: TGTGCCACCAGCAGAGATCGACGGCCCGAAGGCTACACCTTC
v_gene: TRBV15; j_gene: TRBJ2-5; abundance: few; d_gene: -; CDR3aa: CATSRDPTTIGTQYF; CDR3nt: TGTGCCACCAGCAGAGATCCCACTACTATTGGGACCCAGTACTTC
v_gene: TRBV5-1; j_gene: TRBJ2-4; abundance: -; d_gene: TRBD1; CDR3aa: CASSLGQGKDIQYF; CDR3nt: TGCGCCAGCAGCTTGGGACAGGGGAAGGACATTCAGTACTTC
v_gene: TRBV12-3/TRBV12-4; j_gene: TRBJ1-1; abundance: -; d_gene: TRBD1; CDR3aa: CASIGDRNTEAFF; CDR3nt: TGTGCCAGCATAGGGGACAGGAACACTGAAGCTTTCTTT
v_gene: TRBV29-1; j_gene: TRBJ1-2; abundance: -; d_gene: TRBD1; CDR3aa: CSVGTGTVGGYTF; CDR3nt: TGCAGCGTTGGAACCGGGACAGTCGGTGGCTACACCTTC
v_gene: TRBV13; j_gene: TRBJ1-2; abundance: -; d_gene: TRBD1; CDR3aa: CASSQTLDRNKWNYGYTF; CDR3nt: TGTGCCAGCAGCCAAACGCTGGACAGGAATAAGTGGAACTATGGCTACACCTTC
v_gene: TRBV5-6; j_gene: TRBJ2-5; abundance: -; d_gene: -; CDR3aa: CASSLAQGRGYQETQYF; CDR3nt: TGTGCCAGCAGCTTGGCACAGGGGCGGGGGTACCAAGAGACCCAGTACTTC